Listed below are T cell receptor beta chains from one sample, sequenced in a study of blood T cells in healthy people across ages. TCRdb re-called the 5' RACE reads through MiXCR, storing one row per CDR3 protein. This sample has approximately 1,700,000 distinct CDR3 sequences, with about two fifths found just once. Sequenced sample: blood. These receptors were obtained from a human donor in good health. Both conserved end residues are part of each CDR3. The D gene is left open where the match is weak. Clone size is given for some rows only: seen once, a few or many times, or a class if the clone is expanded.

j_call v_call d_call clone_size cdr3_nt cdr3_aa
TRBJ2-3 TRBV12-3/TRBV12-4 TRBD2 . TGTGCCAGCACCCTACGGGGGGGAGTTAGGGATACGCAGTATTTT CASTLRGGVRDTQYF
TRBJ2-7 TRBV3-1 . . TGTGCCAGCAGCCAAGTGAGTGGGAACTCCTACGAGCAGTACTTC CASSQVSGNSYEQYF
TRBJ1-2 TRBV4-2 . . TGTGCCAGCAGCCAATCATCCGGGTCTTTCGCGGAGGGCTACACCTTC CASSQSSGSFAEGYTF
TRBJ2-4 TRBV12-3/TRBV12-4 . . TGTGCCAGCAGCTCAGTGGAAGCCAAAAACATTCAGTACTTC CASSSVEAKNIQYF
TRBJ2-1 TRBV5-1 . few TGCGCCAGCAGGGGCCCGGGGACACAGAATCTCTACAATGAGCAGTTCTTC CASRGPGTQNLYNEQFF
TRBJ2-1 TRBV7-3 . . TGTACCAGCAGCTTAGACGGGAGCTCCTACAATGAGCAGTTCTTC CTSSLDGSSYNEQFF
TRBJ1-1 TRBV6-1 TRBD1 . TGTGCCACTATGACCGGGACAGGGATACTTCCGGACACTGAAGCTTTCTTT CATMTGTGILPDTEAFF
TRBJ1-5 TRBV24-1 . . TGTGCCACCAGTGCAGGCGGGCCCCAGCATTTT CATSAGGPQHF
TRBJ2-7 TRBV12-3/TRBV12-4 . many TGTGCCAGCAGCTTGCGGGGAAACGAGCAGTACTTC CASSLRGNEQYF
TRBJ1-1 TRBV29-1 TRBD1 . TGCAGCGTCCAGGGGCAGGGGGCCAGGAACACTGAAGCTTTCTTT CSVQGQGARNTEAFF
TRBJ2-5 TRBV7-2 . . TGTGCCAGCAGCCCAGGCCCTGGAAGGGCGGAGACCCAGTACTTC CASSPGPGRAETQYF
TRBJ2-7 TRBV5-5 TRBD1 few TGTGCCAGCAGCTTCGGGACAGGGGCTTACTACGAGCAGTACTTC CASSFGTGAYYEQYF
TRBJ2-3 TRBV28 . . TGTGCCAGCAGTTTAAAGGGGGACCCACATACGCAGTATTTT CASSLKGDPHTQYF
TRBJ1-4 TRBV5-1 . . TGCGCCAGCAGCTTGTCGGGGGACAATGCAACTAATGAAAAACTGTTTTTT CASSLSGDNATNEKLFF
TRBJ2-7 TRBV12-3/TRBV12-4 . . TGTGCCAGCAGTCGAATAGACAGCCCCTACGAGCAGTACTTC CASSRIDSPYEQYF
TRBJ2-5 TRBV5-1 TRBD2 . TGCGCCAGCAGCTTGGCCGGGACTAGGGCAGAGACCCAGTACTTC CASSLAGTRAETQYF
TRBJ2-3 TRBV7-3 . . TGTGCCAGCAGCTTAACGTCAGGGGCGTTCGGCACAGATACGCAGTATTTT CASSLTSGAFGTDTQYF
TRBJ1-4 TRBV7-9 . . TGTGCCAGCACCCGGTGGGGGTACAATGAAAAACTGTTTTTT CASTRWGYNEKLFF
TRBJ1-2 TRBV6-2/TRBV6-3 . few TGTGCCAGCAGTTATAAGGCTTATGGCTACACCTTC CASSYKAYGYTF
TRBJ2-1 TRBV29-1 TRBD2 many TGCAGCGCGAAACTAGCGGATTACAATGAGCAGTTCTTC CSAKLADYNEQFF
TRBJ2-1 TRBV7-9 . . TGTGCCAGCAGCTTAGCTTCGATGGGGGTCACCTACAATGAGCAGTTCTTC CASSLASMGVTYNEQFF
TRBJ1-5 TRBV20-1 . . TGCAGTGCTAGCCATCGGACGGCGAAAAATCAGCCCCAGCATTTT CSASHRTAKNQPQHF
TRBJ2-5 TRBV29-1 . . TGCAGCGGAGATACAGGAGAGACCCAGTACTTC CSGDTGETQYF
TRBJ1-4 TRBV5-1 . . TGCGCCAGCAGCATCCAACAACCGGGCGAAAAACTGTTTTTT CASSIQQPGEKLFF
TRBJ1-2 TRBV29-1 . few TGCAGCGCTGAGACAGCACCTAACTATGGCTACACCTTC CSAETAPNYGYTF
TRBJ2-3 TRBV20-1 TRBD2 few TGCAGTGTGGCCCCCCGGACTAGCGACGCGGCAGATACGCAGTATTTT CSVAPRTSDAADTQYF
TRBJ1-1 TRBV28 . . TGTGCCAGCAGACACACAGGGCGGAACACTGAAGCTTTCTTT CASRHTGRNTEAFF
TRBJ2-3 TRBV18 . . TGTGCCAGCTCACTCTGGAGCGGTATGAGCACAGATACGCAGTATTTT CASSLWSGMSTDTQYF
TRBJ1-2 TRBV29-1 TRBD1 few TGCAGCGTTGACTCGGGACAGGGGAGGGGCGGCTACACCTTC CSVDSGQGRGGYTF
TRBJ1-1 TRBV7-9 . few TGTGCCAGCAGCCCCCTCGGGGTCGGGGAGAACACTGAAGCTTTCTTT CASSPLGVGENTEAFF
TRBJ2-1 TRBV20-1 TRBD2 . TGCAGTGCTAGAGACCCAGCGGGGGGTAGAAATGAGCAGTTCTTC CSARDPAGGRNEQFF
TRBJ2-5 TRBV28 . few TGTGCCAGCAGGGCCGACCCGGGCGGGGAGACCCAGTACTTC CASRADPGGETQYF
TRBJ2-7 TRBV7-9 TRBD2 . TGTGCCAGCAGTCAACCGGGACTAGGAGAATACGAGCAGTACTTC CASSQPGLGEYEQYF
TRBJ1-5 TRBV20-1 TRBD1 . TGCAGTGCTAGAGAAGAAAGAGGACAGGGTGGGGCTCAGCCCCAGCATTTT CSAREERGQGGAQPQHF
TRBJ2-7 TRBV24-1 . . TGTGCCACCCACTTCATTGCAGCTGCAGACTACGAGCAGTACTTC CATHFIAAADYEQYF
TRBJ2-7 TRBV7-2 TRBD1 few TGTGCCAGCAGCCCAGACAGGGCCTTAGACTACGAGCAGTACTTC CASSPDRALDYEQYF
TRBJ2-1 TRBV6-2/TRBV6-3 . . TGTGCCAGCAGCCGAGGAGTCCAAGAGACCCAGTTCTTC CASSRGVQETQFF
TRBJ1-2 TRBV29-1 . . TGCAGCGTTCAGGGGCATGGCTATGGCCACACCTTC CSVQGHGYGHTF
TRBJ2-3 TRBV3-1 . . TGTGTCAGCAGCCAGGCGACAGGTTACGCAGATACGCAGTATTTT CVSSQATGYADTQYF
TRBJ2-3 TRBV6-5 TRBD2 . TGTGCCAGCACCTCCAGCGGGGAAGTGACAGATACGCAGTATTTT CASTSSGEVTDTQYF
TRBJ1-6 TRBV4-1 . few TGCGCCAGCAGCCAAGGACAGCCAAATTATAATTCACCCCTCCACTTT CASSQGQPNYNSPLHF
TRBJ2-1 TRBV18 TRBD1 few TGTGCCAGCTCCCAGGGGGCCGTCAATGAGCAGTTCTTC CASSQGAVNEQFF
TRBJ2-2 TRBV29-1 . few TGCAGCGTTGAGTTGGGTGCCCCCGGGGAGCTGTTTTTT CSVELGAPGELFF
TRBJ2-3 TRBV21-1 . . TGTGCCAGCAGCAAAAGACTAGCGGCCGACACAGATACGCAGTATTTT CASSKRLAADTDTQYF
TRBJ2-5 TRBV5-1 TRBD2 . TGCGCCAGCAGCTCCCTTACTAGCGGGGGTTACAATGAGCAGTACTTC CASSSLTSGGYNEQYF
TRBJ1-2 TRBV12-3/TRBV12-4 . few TGTGCCAGCAGTCACGACACCTATGGCTACACCTTC CASSHDTYGYTF
TRBJ2-1 TRBV20-1 . few TGCAGTGCTAGAGATATTTTGGGGATAAGGAATGAGCAGTTCTTC CSARDILGIRNEQFF